This TCR beta chain was documented in a study of blood T cell repertoires in COVID-19. As for the study in general: COVID-19 samples, acute and convalescent, were from the United States, Italy and Spain. From T cells, B-cell-depleted T cells, or PBMCs came the material, which was cDNA or gDNA.

Trimming pared 0 bases from V and 6 bases from J, leaving 8 bases between. Germline CDR1 MNHNS, CDR2 SASEGT. The CDR3 has 14 amino acids. Under the authors' procedure: Counts of nucleated cells, estimated from reference gene primer amplification, were obtained. Using immunoSEQ multiplex PCR, the repertoire was profiled, and TCRdb retains in-frame clones only, with some absent. V, J and clone size are taken as reported in that table, and D and trimming were inferred from the DNA itself. Of about 360,000 clones listed, around four fifths were seen once; the top ten hold almost 3%. This clone showed up just once.

This sequence joins TRBV6-1 and TRBJ2-2, with D tentatively TRBD2 (5 bases). What was sequenced was peripheral blood. The TCR was taken from a man aged 25-45 years with active or convalescent COVID-19. DNA for the CDR3: TGTGCCAGCAGTGAAGCGGGAGTGGCCGGGGAGCTGTTTTTT. Its protein product is CASSEAGVAGELFF.